These 3 T cell receptor beta chains share one sample of origin, sequenced in a study of CD8+ T cells in alopecia areata. Sorting relied on CD4, CD8alpha, NKG2D, NKG2ACE and other markers applied to pooled cutaneous lymph node cells. Reverse transcribed after extraction, RNA yielded cDNA as the sequencing template. Here immunoSEQ multiplex PCR was the method, and the copy in TCRdb shows in-frame clones only, minus some. The sample gives about 18,000 clones, none seen only once, and the top ten clones hold around 29%. Sequenced: CD8+ T cells sorted from a lymph node. These TCRs come from a C3H/HeJ mouse with alopecia areata. MHC haplotype of the strain: H2-k.

This clone was observed many times. Gene and germline names: mouse. Incomplete CDR3 DNA: TGTGCCAGCAGTCCGGGACAGGGGGCT. Translating it yields CASSPGQGA. Given in full, the CDR3 is CASSPGQGAEQFF. V gene TRBV13-3 combines with J gene TRBJ2-1; 10 bases map to TRBD1. The read halts 4 residues ahead of the CDR3 end, with the missing end drawn from the germline J gene. CDR1 is NNHDY, CDR2 SYVADS, per germline. There are 13 residues in the CDR3.

As to this clone: Mouse names are used for the genes. The CDR3 is cut off 4 residues early in the read; its end comes from the germline J gene. This sequence joins TRBV19 and TRBJ2-5, with D possibly matching TRBD1 (6 bases). In germline, CDR1 is FNHDT, CDR2 SITEND (reference sequence). The CDR3 extends over 12 amino acids. CDR3 DNA, as far as it was read: TGTGCCAGCAGTGACAGGCCGGAC. This codes for CASSDRPD. The full CDR3 protein reads CASSDRPDTQYF.

Note on this clone: Genes here carry mouse names. The read terminates 4 residues before the CDR3 end, so the remaining end is supplied by the germline J gene. The J gene is TRBJ2-7, the V gene TRBV16, with 11 bases that match TRBD2. V dropped 4 bases and J dropped 1; count of bases not matched to a gene: 0. Germline V gene sequence: CDR1 SGHSA, CDR2 FRNQAP. The CDR3 is made up of 14 amino acids. CDR3 sequence reads: CASSWTGGSYEQYF. The CDR3 DNA, read in part, is TGTGCAAGCAGCTGGACTGGGGGGTCCTAT.